Each of the 28 T cell receptor beta chains below was sequenced from the same sample in a study of beta chain features in type 1 diabetes (dated by TCRdb to the late 2010s). The library was generated by the immunoSEQ multiplex PCR assay. The High Capacity cDNA Reverse Transcription Kit was used to reverse transcribe all of the isolated RNA, meaning that expressed TCRB transcripts were what got sequenced. TCRdb provides this immuneACCESS table in a form limited to in-frame rearrangements. Some clones are lacking; in checked studies, under half of them reflect an unresolved V gene, and why the rest are absent is not known. The sample contains about 220,000 clones, approximately 11% of them found a single time. 1% to 1.5% of the sample is held by the ten biggest clonotypes. The sequencing sample was made of central memory CD4+ T cells from blood. Receptors were obtained from a man younger than 35 in good health.

This clone was observed a few times. DNA for the CDR3: TGTGCCAGCAGCCCAAGAACAGGATTGACCTACAATGAGCAGTTCTTC. It translates to CASSPRTGLTYNEQFF. V usage is TRBV7-9 and J usage is TRBJ2-1, with D possibly being TRBD1 (5 bases). This CDR3 contains 16 residues. Germline values: CDR1 SEHNR, CDR2 FQNEAQ (reference sequence). V lost 5 bases and J 2 bases, leaving 16 bases between the germline ends.

The chain carries TRBV11-1 and TRBJ2-2; a weak D match, TRBD2 (6 bases). Trimming shortened V by 6 bases and J by 2 bases, and 7 bases separated the two germline ends. From germline, CDR1 is SGHAT and CDR2 FQDESV (reference sequence). This CDR3 has 13 residues. CDR3 loop: CASSSGNTGELFF. The CDR3 DNA sequence: TGTGCCAGCAGTAGCGGTAACACCGGGGAGCTGTTTTTT.

This clone came up a few times. J is TRBJ2-7 and V is TRBV27; 8 nucleotides agree with TRBD2. The CDR3 totals 18 residues. The ends lost 2 bases at V and 3 bases at J; junction bases unmatched: 15. The germline CDR1 and CDR2 sequences are MNHEY and SMNVEV (reference sequence). The CDR3 nucleotides are TGTGCCAGCAGTTTACGGGCCACCAAGACTAGCGTTCTCTACGAGCAGTACTTC. Protein sequence: CASSLRATKTSVLYEQYF.

This clone was seen a handful of times. The J gene is TRBJ2-5, the V gene TRBV6-1; D call uncertain. CDR1 is MNHNS, CDR2 SASEGT, per germline. This CDR3 has 11 amino acids. V lost 5 bases to trimming and J lost 5 bases, with 6 bases between them. The CDR3 loop is CASSQMETQYF. The CDR3 DNA sequence: TGTGCCAGCAGTCAAATGGAGACCCAGTACTTC.

The chain is built from TRBV6-1 and TRBJ2-3; tentatively, D is TRBD1 (7 bases). The length of the CDR3 is 13 residues. Trimming pared 8 bases from V and 5 bases from J, leaving 14 bases between. CDR1 is MNHNS and CDR2 is SASEGT in the germline V gene. CDR3 in amino acids: CASAGTVKDTQYF. The CDR3 region has the DNA TGTGCCAGCGCGGGGACAGTCAAAGATACGCAGTATTTT.

This clone has only a few counts. This chain uses TRBV5-1 with TRBJ2-6, with D tentatively TRBD1 (5 bases). Trimming left V 0 bases short and J 2 bases short, with 6 bases between. This CDR3 is 15 amino acids long. From germline, CDR1 is SGHRS and CDR2 YFSETQ. The CDR3 nucleotides are TGCGCCAGCAGCTTGGCCAGGGCTGGGGCCAACGTCCTGACTTTC. Its protein is CASSLARAGANVLTF.

The J gene is TRBJ2-3, the V gene TRBV7-2, with 8 bases lining up with TRBD1. This CDR3 spans 13 amino acids. V gave up 2 bases and J gave up 9 bases; unmatched junction bases: 4. CDR1 and CDR2 (germline): SGHTA, FQGNSA. The CDR3 coding sequence is TGTGCCAGCAGCTTACGACAGGGGACGACGCAGTATTTT. As protein: CASSLRQGTTQYF.

This clone was observed many times. J is TRBJ2-5 and V is TRBV30, with 9 bases lining up with TRBD2. There are 15 residues in the CDR3. Germline CDR1 and CDR2: GTSNPN and SVGIG (reference sequence). The V and J ends lost 4 bases and 5 bases, in that order; junction bases with no gene match: 11. The CDR3 sequence is CAWIGSGSNRETQYF. In DNA form, the CDR3 reads TGTGCCTGGATAGGTAGCGGGAGTAATAGGGAGACCCAGTACTTC.

This clone appeared a few times. The V gene is TRBV28, the J gene TRBJ2-5; 12 bases line up with TRBD2. Per the germline V gene, CDR1 is MDHEN and CDR2 is SYDVKM. The CDR3 loop spans 15 amino acids. V shed 2 bases, J shed 4 bases, and the junction held 2 bases outside the gene matches. The CDR3 loop is CASSLAGLAGETQYF. The CDR3 DNA reads TGTGCCAGCAGTTTAGCGGGACTAGCGGGAGAGACCCAGTACTTC. The full variable domain, in which reference TRBV28 and TRBJ2-5 provide the parts outside the CDR3, is DVKVTQSSRYLVKRTGEKVFLECVQDMDHENMFWYRQDPGLGLRLIYFSYDVKMKEKGDIPEGYSVSREKKERFSLILESASTNQTSMYLCASSLAGLAGETQYFGPGTRLLVL.

This clone has just a few counts. This CDR3 is CASSPASGGYNEQFF. The CDR3 DNA reads as TGTGCCAGCAGCCCGGCTAGCGGGGGCTACAATGAGCAGTTCTTC. The rearrangement joins TRBV5-4 to TRBJ2-1; 10 nucleotides line up with TRBD2. With 4 bases clipped from V and 3 bases from J, the junction kept 4 bases outside the gene matches. Germline lookup yields CDR1 SGHNT and CDR2 YYREEE (reference sequence). The CDR3 is made up of 15 amino acids.

This clone was picked up a small number of times. V and J are TRBV29-1 and TRBJ2-5; 7 bases align to TRBD1. V was pared by 5 bases and J by 2 bases, with 5 bases of the junction left unmatched. The CDR3 has 13 amino acids. Germline V gene lookup returns CDR1 SQVTM and CDR2 ANQGSEA. For the CDR3, the DNA is TGCAGCGTTACGGGCAGGGGGCAAGAGACCCAGTACTTC. Its protein is CSVTGRGQETQYF.

The table lists this clone with a few counts. The chain joins TRBV7-9 to TRBJ2-3; D ambiguous. The CDR3 runs 12 residues. Per the germline V gene, CDR1 is SEHNR and CDR2 is FQNEAQ (reference sequence). V was clipped by 5 bases and J by 2 bases, with 5 bases between them. CDR3 nucleotides: TGTGCCAGCAGCCCCTTCACAGATACGCAGTATTTT. The encoded protein is CASSPFTDTQYF.

This clone was detected ten times or more. This chain joins TRBV10-3 and TRBJ1-3; tentative D call: TRBD1 (5 bases). Germline CDR1 reads ENHRY; CDR2 reads SYGVKD. Trimming took off 7 bases at V and 0 bases at J, with 10 bases between the two ends. This CDR3 region has 14 residues. CDR3: CAINRDSSGNTIYF. In DNA form, the CDR3 reads TGTGCCATCAACAGAGACAGCTCTGGAAACACCATATATTTT.

In this sample, this clone turned up once. Other DNA sequences in the sample encode the same CDR3. The chain has TRBV2 and TRBJ1-5; maybe TRBD1 (6 bases). V was shortened by 6 bases and J by 4 bases, with 10 bases between the two germline ends. Germline V gives CDR1 SNHLY, CDR2 FYNNEI. CDR3 size: 13 residues. CDR3 region: CASSGQSNQPQHF. The CDR3 coding sequence is TGTGCCAGCAGCGGACAGTCAAATCAGCCCCAGCATTTT.

This clone came up many times. V gene TRBV9 combines with J gene TRBJ2-3; TRBD1 aligns across 7 bases. CDR1 and CDR2 from the germline V gene are SGDLS and YYNGEE. The CDR3 contains 14 residues. The J segment lost 0 bases and the V segment lost 5 bases, leaving 3 bases of the junction unmatched. The CDR3 region is CASSRQGSTDTQYF. The DNA for the CDR3 is TGTGCCAGCAGTAGACAGGGAAGCACAGATACGCAGTATTTT. Full variable domain (rest looked up from reference TRBV9 and TRBJ2-3): DSGVTQTPKHLITATGQRVTLRCSPRSGDLSVYWYQQSLDQGLQFLIQYYNGEERAKGNILERFSAQQFPDLHSELNLSSLELGDSALYFCASSRQGSTDTQYFGPGTRLTVL.

This rearrangement joins TRBV27 to TRBJ2-2; TRBD1 aligns across 8 bases. The CDR3 totals 14 residues. V trimming: 8 bases; J trimming: 0 bases; junction bases outside the gene matches: 2. Germline V gene data show CDR1 as MNHEY and CDR2 as SMNVEV (reference sequence). The CDR3 DNA follows: TGTGCCAGCGGGGGACAGGCGAACACCGGGGAGCTGTTTTTT. It specifies CASGGQANTGELFF.

This clone has a handful of counts. One base separates it from a far larger clone, so it is likely a read error. This sequence joins TRBV4-2 and TRBJ2-1, with 13 bases that match TRBD2. The trim removed 4 bases at V and 9 bases at J, leaving 15 bases unmatched. Germline CDR1 and CDR2: LGHNA and YNFKEQ. The CDR3 sequence is 18 residues long. CDR3 sequence reads: CASSPAPDRTSGSPEQFF. CDR3 DNA: TGTGCCAGCAGCCCAGCTCCGGACCGGACTAGCGGGAGCCCTGAGCAGTTCTTC.

Only a few counts were recorded for this clone. CDR3 nucleotide sequence: TGTGCCAGCAGTGAAAGGGACCGCGGGATCTACGAGCAGTACTTC. This gives the protein CASSERDRGIYEQYF. The V and J genes are TRBV25-1 and TRBJ2-7; TRBD2 is a possible D gene (6 bases). The V end lost 2 bases, the J end lost 3 bases, and 14 bases lay between the germline ends. The germline CDR1 and CDR2 sequences are MGHDK and SYGVNS. The CDR3 loop spans 15 amino acids.

V gene TRBV6-6 combines with J gene TRBJ1-1; TRBD1 agrees at 7 bases. Germline values: CDR1 MNHNY, CDR2 SVGAGI (reference sequence). This CDR3 has 14 amino acids. V dropped 7 bases and J dropped 3; count of bases not matched to a gene: 8. CDR3 residues: CASTQGPLYTEAFF. For the CDR3, the DNA is TGTGCCAGCACACAGGGGCCCTTGTACACTGAAGCTTTCTTT.

V and J are TRBV4-2 and TRBJ1-1; TRBD1 aligns across 12 bases. The CDR3 loop spans 15 amino acids. After removal of 3 bases from V and 2 bases from J, the junction contained 1 base not matched to a gene. Per germline, CDR1 LGHNA and CDR2 YNFKEQ. The CDR3 DNA follows: TGTGCCAGCAGCCAGGGGACAGGGGGCAACACTGAAGCTTTCTTT. Its protein product is CASSQGTGGNTEAFF.

The chain is built from TRBV2 and TRBJ2-7; 9 positions agree with TRBD1. The CDR3 extends over 14 amino acids. Germline V gives CDR1 SNHLY, CDR2 FYNNEI. J lost 2 bases, V lost 7 bases, and 6 bases had no gene match. CDR3 loop: CASIRDRVTYEQYF. The CDR3, as DNA: TGTGCCAGCATTAGGGACAGGGTTACCTACGAGCAGTACTTC.

V usage is TRBV20-1 and J usage is TRBJ1-1, with no clear D. Germline assignment: CDR1 DFQATT and CDR2 SNEGSKA (reference sequence). CDR3 size: 11 residues. V lost 3 bases and J lost 8, with 10 bases in between. For the CDR3, the DNA is TGCAGTGCTAGCCGCGACGGCGAAGCTTTCTTT. This gives the protein CSASRDGEAFF.

This clone was observed a handful of times. The chain has TRBV10-3 and TRBJ2-7; the D is unclear. Germline CDR1 reads ENHRY; CDR2 reads SYGVKD. Trimming removed 0 bases at V and 2 bases at J, with 11 bases between. The CDR3 extends over 15 amino acids. The CDR3 nucleotides read TGTGCCATCAGTGAGTCGTTTGCGAAAACCTACGAGCAGTACTTC. Protein product: CAISESFAKTYEQYF.

This clone was counted many times. The rearrangement links TRBV28 to TRBJ2-7; 12 bases fit TRBD2. CDR1 is MDHEN and CDR2 is SYDVKM in the germline V gene. CDR3 length: 18 residues. The ends lost 4 bases at V and 5 bases at J; junction bases unmatched: 15. CDR3 sequence (DNA): TGTGCCAGCAGTTCGCCTTCTTTATGGACTAGCGGGATCGACGAGCAGTACTTC. This encodes CASSSPSLWTSGIDEQYF.

This chain uses TRBV6-1 with TRBJ1-5; D uncertain. Germline CDR1 reads MNHNS; CDR2 reads SASEGT. This CDR3 contains 15 residues. V lost 0 bases to trimming and J lost 6 bases, with 12 bases between them. This chain's CDR3 is CASSEAARDSQPQHF. The DNA of the CDR3 is TGTGCCAGCAGTGAAGCGGCGAGGGATTCTCAGCCCCAGCATTTT.

The chain has TRBV5-6 and TRBJ2-5; D unclear. CDR1 SGHDT and CDR2 YYEEEE come from the germline V gene. The CDR3 spans 16 residues. V was clipped by 5 bases and J by 1 base, with 18 bases between them. The CDR3 bases are TGTGCCAGCAGTCGAGGACCCCCAGCGAGCCAAGAGACCCAGTACTTC. Protein: CASSRGPPASQETQYF.

This clone was picked up a small number of times. The V gene is TRBV7-2, the J gene TRBJ2-3, with 11 bases matching TRBD2. There are 14 residues in the CDR3. The junction had 3 bases not matched to a gene; V was cut back by 4 bases and J by 6 bases. The germline V gene has CDR1 SGHTA and CDR2 FQGNSA. The CDR3 DNA reads as TGTGCCAGCAGCTCGGGACTAGCGGACGATACGCAGTATTTT. This codes for CASSSGLADDTQYF.

The genes are TRBV7-9 and TRBJ2-7; D not resolved. Germline CDR1 reads SEHNR; CDR2 reads FQNEAQ (reference sequence). The CDR3 runs 15 residues. V was trimmed by 5 bases and J by 3 bases, leaving 17 bases between them. The CDR3 region has the DNA TGTGCCAGCAGCCAATTATTGAACCAGAACTACGAGCAGTACTTC. It specifies CASSQLLNQNYEQYF. Filled out from reference TRBV7-9 and TRBJ2-7, the complete variable domain reads DTGVSQNPRHKITKRGQNVTFRCDPISEHNRLYWYRQTLGQGPEFLTYFQNEAQLEKSRLLSDRFSAERPKGSFSTLEIQRTEQGDSAMYLCASSQLLNQNYEQYFGPGTRLTVT.